This T cell receptor beta chain was obtained from a study of blood T cells in healthy people across ages. Study findings and constraints: Naive and antigen-experienced cells could not be conclusively compared, given unsorted PBMCs.

Details on this clonotype: What it binds is unknown. A clone one base away is much larger, so this may be a read error.

This CDR3 region has 16 residues. Trimming took off 0 bases at V and 10 bases at J, with 20 bases between the two ends. The germline gives CDR1 SGHDT, CDR2 YYEEEE. The use of a sample-barcoded 5' primer and a J-beta primer mix characterized a second PCR of about 6 to 12 cycles. TCRdb redid the calling of the 5' RACE reads with MiXCR, one entry per CDR3 protein. The sample records about 930,000 distinct CDR3 sequences, 25% to 30% being singletons. These same data were also listed under a study on T cells of mothers and their children. In that study: Healthy Caucasian mothers, three in number, and their six children were the donors.

The chain recombines TRBV5-6 with TRBJ2-1; no firm D call. The sequence was collected from a woman in her thirties or forties in good health. What was sequenced was blood. CDR3 region: CASSLAVVAVLYEQFF. Here the CDR3 DNA reads TGTGCCAGCAGCTTGGCCGTGGTCGCAGTTCTCTACGAGCAGTTCTTC.